This passage covers 23 T cell receptor beta chains from one sample sequenced in a study of Tregs in tolerant kidney transplant recipients. TCRdb's table, derived via immunoSEQ multiplex PCR, lists solely in-frame clones and lacks some. The top ten hold nearly 0.35% of the sample, which has tens of thousands of clones, roughly 98% seen once. The source was Tregs from blood, collected before the transplant. Every receptor here comes from a human donor who received a combined kidney and bone marrow transplant.

This chain connects TRBV19 to TRBJ1-2; TRBD1 might be the D (5 bases). The CDR3 is 11 residues long. Between the trimmed V and J ends, which lost 4 bases and 8 bases, there was a span of 8 bases. Germline V lookup: CDR1 LNHDA, CDR2 SQIVND (reference sequence). CDR3: CASSTRQGYTF. DNA for the CDR3: TGTGCCAGTAGTACCCGACAGGGCTACACCTTC.

The rearrangement uses TRBV7-9 and TRBJ1-2; 9 nucleotides align to TRBD1. Germline V gene lookup returns CDR1 SEHNR and CDR2 FQNEAQ (reference sequence). The V gene end was trimmed by 0 bases and the J gene end by 1 base; junction bases not matched to a gene: 0. The CDR3 is 15 amino acids. In nucleotides, the CDR3 is TGTGCCAGCAGCTTAGCGGACAGGGGTAACTATGGCTACACCTTC. This codes for CASSLADRGNYGYTF.

The V gene is TRBV7-2, the J gene TRBJ1-3; no definite D call. The CDR3 covers 15 residues. Trimming took off 5 bases at V and 2 bases at J, with 13 bases between the two ends. CDR1 is SGHTA, CDR2 FQGNSA, per germline. The DNA for the CDR3 is TGTGCCAGCAGCCTAGGGCGGGCAGCTGGAAACACCATATATTTT. Translation: CASSLGRAAGNTIYF.

J is TRBJ1-4 and V is TRBV4-2; D possibly corresponds to TRBD1 (5 bases). V lost 1 base and J lost 5, with 8 bases in between. Germline values: CDR1 LGHNA, CDR2 YNFKEQ. This CDR3 has 14 residues. CDR3 region: CASSQGQRNEKLFF. The CDR3 coding sequence is TGTGCCAGCAGCCAAGGACAGAGAAATGAAAAACTGTTTTTT.

V gene TRBV7-9 combines with J gene TRBJ2-1, with D perhaps TRBD2 (6 bases). V shed 2 bases and J shed 1 base, with 9 bases lying between them. Germline V lookup: CDR1 SEHNR, CDR2 FQNEAQ (reference sequence). This CDR3 has 15 amino acids. CDR3 residues: CASSLRLGSYNEQFF. In nucleotides, the CDR3 is TGTGCCAGCAGCTTAAGACTAGGATCCTACAATGAGCAGTTCTTC. The full variable domain, completed using reference TRBV7-9 and TRBJ2-1, is DTGVSQNPRHKITKRGQNVTFRCDPISEHNRLYWYRQTLGQGPEFLTYFQNEAQLEKSRLLSDRFSAERPKGSFSTLEIQRTEQGDSAMYLCASSLRLGSYNEQFFGPGTRLTVL.

The V and J genes are TRBV2 and TRBJ1-2, with D perhaps matching TRBD1 (5 bases). The germline V and J ends were trimmed by 6 bases and 3 bases, with 11 bases remaining between them. The CDR3 sequence is 13 residues long. Germline CDR1 is SNHLY and CDR2 is FYNNEI. DNA for the CDR3: TGTGCCAGCAGACCACAGGTTTACTATGGCTACACCTTC. Amino acids: CASRPQVYYGYTF.

The chain has TRBV15 and TRBJ2-4, with D hard to call. This CDR3 spans 16 amino acids. Germline CDR1 and CDR2: LNHNV and YYDKDF (reference sequence). V lost 1 base and J 1 base, leaving 11 bases between the germline ends. CDR3 residues: CATSRALAYAKNIQYF. CDR3 nucleotide sequence: TGTGCCACCAGCAGAGCTCTCGCGTACGCCAAAAACATTCAGTACTTC.

V gene TRBV7-2 combines with J gene TRBJ2-1; possible D gene TRBD1, 6 bases. The V end was cut by 5 bases, the J end by 5 bases, with 13 bases between. The CDR3 extends over 14 amino acids. Germline assignment: CDR1 SGHTA and CDR2 FQGNSA. The CDR3 loop reads CASSGQRIDNEQFF. Here the CDR3 DNA reads TGTGCCAGCAGCGGACAGCGCATTGACAATGAGCAGTTCTTC.

The V gene is TRBV28, the J gene TRBJ1-2, with D possibly TRBD1 on 6 matching bases. Trimming cost V 7 bases and J 3 bases, with 18 bases left between them. The CDR3 length is 15 residues. Germline CDR1 and CDR2: MDHEN and SYDVKM. DNA of the CDR3: TGTGCCAGCATGGAATTACAGGGATATCACTATGGCTACACCTTC. Translation gives CASMELQGYHYGYTF.

The rearrangement links TRBV7-7 to TRBJ2-5, with 9 nucleotides matching TRBD1. Germline CDR1 SSHAT, CDR2 FNYEAQ (reference sequence). The CDR3 extends over 16 amino acids. V dropped 5 bases and J dropped 2; count of bases not matched to a gene: 9. The CDR3 loop is CASSPWTGAGQETQYF. The CDR3 DNA reads as TGTGCCAGCAGCCCTTGGACAGGGGCAGGGCAAGAGACCCAGTACTTC.

Comment on this clone: At one of its ends the junction is not consistent with the germline gene, which may arise from a read error. This rearrangement joins TRBV30 to TRBJ2-7, with 9 bases aligning to TRBD1. Germline V gene sequence: CDR1 GTSNPN, CDR2 SVGIG (reference sequence). CDR3 length: 12 amino acids. In DNA form, the CDR3 reads TGTGCCTGGAGTGTACATACAGGGGGCAAAAGGTTC. This codes for CAWSVHTGGKRF.

This clone was seen once. The gene calls are TRBV5-1 and TRBJ2-1; 15 bases are shared with TRBD2. CDR3 length: 18 residues. Looked up from germline, CDR1 is SGHRS and CDR2 is YFSETQ. The V and J ends lost 4 bases and 0 bases, in that order; junction bases with no gene match: 5. The CDR3 here is CASSGRTSGGGSYNEQFF. In nucleotides, the CDR3 is TGCGCCAGCAGCGGCCGGACTAGCGGGGGGGGCTCCTACAATGAGCAGTTCTTC.

The chain is built from TRBV14 and TRBJ2-7, with D possibly matching TRBD2 (5 bases). Trimming stripped 2 bases from V and 0 bases from J, with 8 bases between. Germline CDR1 SGHDN, CDR2 FVKESK. This CDR3 region has 14 residues. CDR3 DNA: TGTGCCAGCAGCCAAACCCGGGACTCCTACGAGCAGTACTTC. Its translation is CASSQTRDSYEQYF.

The rearrangement uses TRBV18 and TRBJ2-7; D gene uncertain. V dropped 3 bases and J dropped 4 bases, with 4 bases sitting between them. The CDR3 has 11 residues. In germline, CDR1 is KGHSH, CDR2 LQKENI. CDR3 region: CASSPEYEQYF. CDR3 bases: TGTGCCAGCTCACCTGAGTACGAGCAGTACTTC.

This clone has only one observation. The rearrangement uses TRBV28 and TRBJ1-5; perhaps TRBD1 as D (5 bases). Germline V CDR1 and CDR2: MDHEN, SYDVKM. Deletions cut 8 bases from V and 5 bases from J, with 16 bases between. This CDR3 is built from 14 residues. CDR3 coding DNA: TGTGCCAGCCGGGTGGGGGGTAGAGATCAGCCCCAGCATTTT. Its translation: CASRVGGRDQPQHF.

The chain employs TRBV30 and TRBJ1-1; D may be TRBD1 (5 bases). Trimming took off 4 bases at V and 8 bases at J, with 20 bases between the two ends. This CDR3 spans 14 amino acids. CDR1 is GTSNPN, CDR2 SVGIG, per germline (reference sequence). The CDR3 region is CAWKFGVRKGEAFF. CDR3 bases: TGTGCCTGGAAGTTTGGGGTTCGTAAGGGGGAAGCTTTCTTT.

This clone was observed a few times. The chain is built from TRBV5-1 and TRBJ1-2; no clear D gene. The CDR3 runs 15 residues. The ends were cut back, 7 bases at V and 1 base at J, with 17 bases in the middle. The V gene's germline CDR1 is SGHRS and CDR2 YFSETQ. Here the CDR3 DNA reads TGCGCCAGCCCAACTCCCACGGTTCTTAACTATGGCTACACCTTC. Protein sequence: CASPTPTVLNYGYTF.

The rearrangement uses TRBV9 and TRBJ2-3; 12 bases fit TRBD2. Germline V CDR1 and CDR2: SGDLS, YYNGEE. The CDR3 consists of 16 residues. Losses at the gene ends were 4 bases for V and 1 base for J; bases not matched to a gene: 4. CDR3: CASSFRLAGGTDTQYF. In DNA, the CDR3 is TGTGCCAGCAGCTTCCGACTAGCGGGGGGCACAGATACGCAGTATTTT.

As concerns this clone: Lacking the conserved final phenylalanine or tryptophan, this CDR3 likely reflects a read error. The DNA is left out, because the CDR3 cannot be placed on it with certainty; the CDR3 is given as TCRdb lists it. The chain uses TRBV21-1 and TRBJ1-2; the D call of TRBD1 is as the table states it, not checked on the DNA. TRBV21-1 is classified as a pseudogene. The CDR3 is 11 residues long, ends included. This CDR3 is CARFDRDRGSS.

This sequence joins TRBV5-1 and TRBJ1-2, with TRBD1 matching 7 bases. V shed 4 bases, J shed 7 bases, and the junction held 7 bases outside the gene matches. Per the germline V gene, CDR1 is SGHRS and CDR2 is YFSETQ. The CDR3 is 13 amino acids. CDR3 in amino acids: CASSERQGSGYTF. CDR3 nucleotides: TGCGCCAGCAGCGAAAGACAGGGTAGTGGCTACACCTTC.

The V call is TRBV5-6, the J call TRBJ1-3, with 7 bases matching TRBD1. The length of the CDR3 is 16 residues. Germline V gene sequence: CDR1 SGHDT, CDR2 YYEEEE. Unmatched junction bases numbered 11, after V lost 4 bases and J lost 4 bases. The CDR3 spells CASSILTGVRGNTIYF. For the CDR3, the DNA is TGTGCCAGCAGCATTTTAACAGGGGTTCGCGGAAACACCATATATTTT.

The genes are TRBV11-3 and TRBJ1-2, with 8 bases lining up with TRBD1. This CDR3 contains 15 residues. Germline V gene lookup returns CDR1 SGHNT and CDR2 YENEEA. V lost 5 bases to trimming and J lost 3 bases; unmatched junction nucleotides: 8. The CDR3 loop is CASSPGQGTDYGYTF. The CDR3 DNA reads TGTGCCAGCAGCCCCGGACAGGGTACGGACTATGGCTACACCTTC.

V gene TRBV6-6 combines with J gene TRBJ2-3; a weak D match, TRBD2 (5 bases). The CDR3 is 12 residues long. The germline gives CDR1 MNHNY, CDR2 SVGAGI (reference sequence). The ends were cut back, 0 bases at V and 12 bases at J, with 10 bases in the middle. The CDR3 coding sequence is TGTGCCAGCAGTTACTCGAGAGGGATCCAGTATTTT. This gives the protein CASSYSRGIQYF.